These T cell receptor beta chains were read from a single sample in a study of cytomegalovirus exposure and HLA in healthy donors. TCRdb keeps only in-frame clones here, not all; method: immunoSEQ multiplex PCR. The sample shows 160,000 or so clones, 80% to 85% of them seen only once. Material: PBMCs. The receptors were sampled from a man aged 25 to 40 in good health and CMV-seronegative. Each CDR3 is given with its conserved first and last residue. The D gene is left open where the match is weak. The listing skips clone size in some rows; elsewhere it reads once, few, many or a size class.

TRBV7-6	TRBD1	NA	TRBJ2-7	CASSPATGGYEQYF	TGTGCCAGCAGCCCCGCGACAGGGGGGTACGAGCAGTACTTC
TRBV5-1	TRBD1	NA	TRBJ2-1	CASSLNGQGAGNEQFF	TGCGCCAGCAGCTTGAATGGACAGGGGGCTGGCAATGAGCAGTTCTTC
TRBV30	TRBD1	NA	TRBJ2-3	CAWSPAVGTGITDTQYF	TGTGCCTGGAGTCCCGCCGTTGGGACAGGGATCACAGATACGCAGTATTTT
TRBV6-5	NA	NA	TRBJ1-6	CASSPRGIGSPLHF	TGTGCCAGCAGTCCCAGGGGTATTGGTTCACCCCTCCACTTT
TRBV7-2	NA	NA	TRBJ1-6	CASSSWTVNSPLHF	TGTGCCAGCAGCTCCTGGACAGTCAATTCACCCCTCCACTTT
TRBV18	NA	NA	TRBJ1-1	CASSPELPRTWGTEAFF	TGTGCCAGCTCACCGGAGCTGCCAAGGACATGGGGAACTGAAGCTTTCTTT
TRBV30	NA	NA	TRBJ2-3	CAWSPIGRAADTQYF	TGTGCCTGGAGTCCCATCGGCAGGGCGGCAGATACGCAGTATTTT
TRBV5-1	TRBD2	NA	TRBJ2-3	CASSLGGGGAGDTQYF	TGCGCCAGCAGCTTGGGGGGCGGGGGGGCTGGAGATACGCAGTATTTT
TRBV30	NA	NA	TRBJ2-1	CAFLGGSGYNEQFF	TGTGCCTTCCTCGGAGGTAGCGGCTACAATGAGCAGTTCTTC
TRBV5-5	TRBD2	NA	TRBJ2-7	CASSFTSGRANEQYF	TGTGCCAGCAGCTTTACTAGCGGGAGGGCCAATGAGCAGTACTTC
TRBV29-1	NA	NA	TRBJ2-5	CSGTELGGTQYF	TGCAGCGGGACGGAACTAGGGGGGACCCAGTACTTC
TRBV6-8	TRBD1	NA	TRBJ1-4	CASIWQGEATNEKLFF	TGTGCCAGCATTTGGCAGGGGGAGGCAACTAATGAAAAACTGTTTTTT
TRBV18	TRBD2	NA	TRBJ2-7	CASSPGLAGGRYEQYF	TGTGCCAGCTCACCGGGACTAGCGGGGGGCCGCTACGAGCAGTACTTC
TRBV19	TRBD1	NA	TRBJ1-5	CASSISPGGAGSNQPQHF	TGTGCCAGTAGTATATCCCCAGGGGGCGCGGGGAGCAATCAGCCCCAGCATTTT
TRBV6-1	TRBD1	few	TRBJ2-7	CASSIRQGSYEQYF	TGTGCCAGCAGTATTCGACAGGGGTCCTACGAGCAGTACTTC
TRBV30	NA	NA	TRBJ1-2	CAWSAPDRNYGYTF	TGTGCCTGGAGTGCACCGGACAGAAACTATGGCTACACCTTC
TRBV6-4	TRBD2	NA	TRBJ2-3	CASSSGGVADTQYF	TGTGCCAGCTCCAGCGGGGGAGTCGCAGATACGCAGTATTTT
TRBV15	TRBD1	NA	TRBJ2-7	CATSRDFQQGSGYEQYF	TGTGCCACCAGCAGAGATTTTCAACAGGGGAGTGGGTACGAGCAGTACTTC
TRBV19	NA	NA	TRBJ2-1	CASNRAGENEQFF	TGTGCCAGTAATAGGGCAGGGGAGAATGAGCAGTTCTTC
TRBV5-1	NA	NA	TRBJ2-7	CASSSRGAGVTYEQYF	TGCGCCAGCAGCTCCCGGGGAGCCGGGGTAACCTACGAGCAGTACTTC
TRBV18	NA	NA	TRBJ1-5	CASSPLGRGAGNQPQHF	TGTGCCAGCTCACCACTGGGCCGGGGGGCTGGCAATCAGCCCCAGCATTTT
TRBV4-1	TRBD2	few	TRBJ2-2	CASSQASGANTGELFF	TGCGCCAGCAGCCAGGCTAGCGGGGCGAACACCGGGGAGCTGTTTTTT
TRBV30	NA	once	TRBJ2-7	CAWSPTRRPEQYF	TGTGCCTGGAGTCCGACCCGGAGACCCGAGCAGTACTTC
TRBV27	NA	NA	TRBJ1-1	CASSLSPPGGTEAFF	TGTGCCAGCAGTTTATCCCCCCCGGGAGGCACTGAAGCTTTCTTT
TRBV6-5	TRBD1	NA	TRBJ1-5	CASSYSTGSNQPQHF	TGTGCCAGCAGTTACTCGACAGGGAGCAATCAGCCCCAGCATTTT
TRBV13	NA	NA	TRBJ2-3	CASSFRGAADTQYF	TGTGCCAGCAGCTTCCGGGGGGCAGCAGATACGCAGTATTTT
TRBV9	NA	NA	TRBJ2-5	CASSPMGTTQETQYF	TGTGCCAGCAGCCCAATGGGGACAACCCAAGAGACCCAGTACTTC
TRBV6-5	NA	once	TRBJ2-1	CASSPSEKFYNEQFF	TGTGCCAGCAGCCCTAGCGAGAAGTTCTACAATGAGCAGTTCTTC
TRBV10-1	NA	NA	TRBJ2-1	CASSETGVSYNEQFF	TGCGCCAGCAGTGAGACGGGGGTGTCCTACAATGAGCAGTTCTTC
TRBV19	NA	NA	TRBJ1-2	CASSGLSGAYGYTF	TGTGCCAGTAGCGGTCTTTCGGGAGCGTATGGCTACACCTTC
TRBV30	NA	NA	TRBJ1-3	CAWSVSVDTIYF	TGTGCCTGGAGTGTCTCGGTGGACACCATATATTTT
TRBV5-1	NA	NA	TRBJ2-5	CASSPYNGEQYF	TGCGCCAGCAGCCCCTACAACGGAGAGCAGTACTTC
TRBV5-4	TRBD2	NA	TRBJ2-7	CASSTSARGGGTYEQYF	TGTGCCAGCAGCACCTCCGCCCGCGGGGGGGGGACCTACGAGCAGTACTTC
TRBV25-1	TRBD1	few	TRBJ1-1	CASGTGGAGTEAFF	TGTGCCAGCGGTACAGGGGGCGCAGGAACTGAAGCTTTCTTT
TRBV5-6	TRBD1	NA	TRBJ2-3	CASSLGVTGSDTQYF	TGTGCCAGCAGCTTGGGAGTGACAGGGTCAGATACGCAGTATTTT
TRBV7-3	TRBD2	NA	TRBJ2-2	CASGGGSGIGGTGELFF	TGTGCCAGCGGCGGGGGGAGCGGGATAGGGGGAACCGGGGAGCTGTTTTTT
TRBV6-4	TRBD1	few	TRBJ2-2	CASSDGTGDTGELFF	TGTGCCAGCAGTGACGGGACAGGGGACACCGGGGAGCTGTTTTTT
TRBV5-5	NA	NA	TRBJ1-1	CASSLIGGGTEAFF	TGTGCCAGCAGCCTGATCGGGGGTGGCACTGAAGCTTTCTTT
TRBV5-1	TRBD2	NA	TRBJ2-5	CASSSPARLAGAFSGATQYF	TGCGCCAGCAGCTCACCGGCGAGGCTAGCGGGGGCCTTTAGCGGGGCGACCCAGTACTTC
TRBV7-8	TRBD2	NA	TRBJ2-1	CASSVSGVQQFF	TGTGCCAGCAGCGTCAGCGGGGTTCAGCAGTTCTTC
TRBV5-6	NA	NA	TRBJ1-1	CASSLEWGGETTEAFF	TGTGCCAGCAGCTTGGAGTGGGGGGGGGAGACGACTGAAGCTTTCTTT
TRBV19	TRBD2	once	TRBJ2-3	CASSISGLAVTFTDTQYF	TGTGCCAGTAGTATTTCGGGACTAGCGGTGACCTTTACAGATACGCAGTATTTT
TRBV2	NA	NA	TRBJ1-2	CASSESFRLNYGYTF	TGTGCCAGCAGCGAATCCTTCAGGCTTAACTATGGCTACACCTTC
TRBV6-6	TRBD1	NA	TRBJ1-1	CASSSDRAFLAFF	TGTGCCAGCAGTTCTGACAGGGCGTTTTTAGCTTTCTTT